A selection of T cell receptor beta chains follows, all from one sample in a study of neurological immune-mediated disorders. TCRdb passed the 5' RACE reads through MiXCR, listing each CDR3 protein once. Of about 84,000 distinct CDR3 sequences listed, 10% were seen once; the top ten hold about 1.7%. The sample was PBMCs. The receptors originated from a man in his forties in good health. Both conserved end residues are part of each CDR3. Fields, in order: CDR3 protein, CDR3 DNA, V gene, D gene, J gene, clone size. A D gene is named only where the DNA matches it firmly. Some rows mark clone size as missing; the rest say once, few, many or name a class of expanded clone.

CDR3 protein: CSAPIDGTGVNTEAFF
CDR3 DNA: TGCAGCGCCCCGATCGATGGGACAGGGGTGAACACTGAAGCTTTCTTT
V gene: TRBV29-1
D gene: TRBD1
J gene: TRBJ1-1
clone size: many

CDR3 protein: CASSPRRRDTEAFF
CDR3 DNA: TGTGCCAGCAGCCCCCGTAGAAGGGACACTGAAGCTTTCTTT
V gene: TRBV12-3/TRBV12-4
D gene: .
J gene: TRBJ1-1
clone size: many

CDR3 protein: CASSYGEGVDEQFF
CDR3 DNA: TGTGCCAGCAGTTACGGGGAGGGTGTGGATGAGCAGTTCTTC
V gene: TRBV6-5
D gene: TRBD2
J gene: TRBJ2-1
clone size: few

CDR3 protein: CSAINPRSARYEQYF
CDR3 DNA: TGCAGTGCTATAAATCCCCGAAGTGCGAGGTACGAGCAGTACTTC
V gene: TRBV20-1
D gene: .
J gene: TRBJ2-7
clone size: .

CDR3 protein: CASSLTNYGYTF
CDR3 DNA: TGTGCCAGCTCGCTTACCAACTATGGCTACACCTTC
V gene: TRBV6-1
D gene: .
J gene: TRBJ1-2
clone size: many

CDR3 protein: CASSAFGTDTQYF
CDR3 DNA: TGTGCCAGCAGCGCCTTTGGCACAGATACGCAGTATTTT
V gene: TRBV7-3
D gene: .
J gene: TRBJ2-3
clone size: many

CDR3 protein: CASKSGAYTDTQYF
CDR3 DNA: TGTGCCAGCAAATCGGGGGCCTACACAGATACGCAGTATTTT
V gene: TRBV6-5
D gene: .
J gene: TRBJ2-3
clone size: many

CDR3 protein: CASSIGTAYSPLHF
CDR3 DNA: TGTGCCAGCAGTATCGGGACGGCATATTCACCCCTCCACTTT
V gene: TRBV27
D gene: .
J gene: TRBJ1-6
clone size: many

CDR3 protein: CASRRGDTGELFF
CDR3 DNA: TGCGCCAGCAGGAGGGGGGACACCGGGGAGCTGTTTTTT
V gene: TRBV10-2
D gene: .
J gene: TRBJ2-2
clone size: many

CDR3 protein: CASRAPYGYTF
CDR3 DNA: TGTGCCAGCCGAGCACCCTATGGCTACACCTTC
V gene: TRBV28
D gene: .
J gene: TRBJ1-2
clone size: many

CDR3 protein: CASRIAGGRTGELFF
CDR3 DNA: TGTGCCAGCAGGATAGCGGGGGGACGCACCGGGGAGCTGTTTTTT
V gene: TRBV28
D gene: TRBD2
J gene: TRBJ2-2
clone size: many

CDR3 protein: CASILIGGSSYEQYF
CDR3 DNA: TGTGCCAGCATTCTGATAGGGGGATCCTCCTACGAGCAGTACTTC
V gene: TRBV5-8
D gene: .
J gene: TRBJ2-7
clone size: many

CDR3 protein: CARSKLAGGVRNEQFF
CDR3 DNA: TGTGCCAGAAGTAAACTAGCGGGAGGGGTTAGGAATGAGCAGTTTTTC
V gene: TRBV27
D gene: TRBD2
J gene: TRBJ2-1
clone size: .

CDR3 protein: CASSLARGAGYGYTF
CDR3 DNA: TGTGCCAGCAGCTTAGCGCGGGGGGCCGGCTATGGCTACACCTTC
V gene: TRBV7-8
D gene: .
J gene: TRBJ1-2
clone size: few

CDR3 protein: CASRTSGYNEQFF
CDR3 DNA: TGTGCCAGCAGGACTAGCGGGTACAATGAGCAGTTCTTC
V gene: TRBV27
D gene: TRBD2
J gene: TRBJ2-1
clone size: .

CDR3 protein: CASRPRLDSPLHF
CDR3 DNA: TGTGCCAGCAGGCCTAGGCTGGATTCACCCCTCCACTTT
V gene: TRBV6-2/TRBV6-3
D gene: .
J gene: TRBJ1-6
clone size: many

CDR3 protein: CSASRPSGAGTDTQYF
CDR3 DNA: TGCAGTGCTAGCCGTCCATCGGGGGCTGGCACAGATACGCAGTATTTT
V gene: TRBV20-1
D gene: .
J gene: TRBJ2-3
clone size: many

CDR3 protein: CASSQRQLGTSEAFF
CDR3 DNA: TGTGCCAGCAGCCAAAGACAGCTGGGGACATCCGAAGCTTTCTTT
V gene: TRBV14
D gene: .
J gene: TRBJ1-1
clone size: few

CDR3 protein: CASRPRISDTEAFF
CDR3 DNA: TGTGCCAGCAGGCCACGGATTTCCGACACTGAAGCTTTCTTT
V gene: TRBV12-3/TRBV12-4
D gene: .
J gene: TRBJ1-1
clone size: many

CDR3 protein: CASSLAGSSTGELFF
CDR3 DNA: TGTGCCAGCAGCTTGGCAGGGAGCAGCACCGGGGAGCTGTTTTTT
V gene: TRBV5-6
D gene: .
J gene: TRBJ2-2
clone size: many

CDR3 protein: CASSTPGPASTDTQYF
CDR3 DNA: TGTGCCAGCAGCACCCCGGGGCCTGCTAGCACAGATACGCAGTATTTT
V gene: TRBV6-5
D gene: .
J gene: TRBJ2-3
clone size: many

CDR3 protein: CSARGRGSSYNEQFF
CDR3 DNA: TGCAGTGCTAGAGGACGGGGGAGCTCCTACAATGAGCAGTTCTTC
V gene: TRBV20-1
D gene: .
J gene: TRBJ2-1
clone size: .

CDR3 protein: CASSNGFQPQHF
CDR3 DNA: TGTGCCAGCAGCAATGGGTTTCAGCCCCAGCATTTT
V gene: TRBV9
D gene: .
J gene: TRBJ1-5
clone size: many

CDR3 protein: CASSLDGGTEAFF
CDR3 DNA: TGTGCCAGCAGCTTAGATGGGGGTACTGAAGCTTTCTTT
V gene: TRBV7-2
D gene: .
J gene: TRBJ1-1
clone size: many

CDR3 protein: CSARHPGGTEAFF
CDR3 DNA: TGCAGTGCCCGACATCCTGGGGGGACTGAAGCTTTCTTT
V gene: TRBV20-1
D gene: .
J gene: TRBJ1-1
clone size: .

CDR3 protein: CASSQDSSNTEAFF
CDR3 DNA: TGTGCCAGCAGCCAAGACAGTTCAAACACTGAAGCTTTCTTT
V gene: TRBV14
D gene: .
J gene: TRBJ1-1
clone size: .

CDR3 protein: CASSSYLVPGTGRNTIYF
CDR3 DNA: TGTGCCAGCAGTTCATATCTCGTCCCCGGGACAGGGAGAAACACCATATATTTT
V gene: TRBV28
D gene: TRBD1
J gene: TRBJ1-3
clone size: few

CDR3 protein: CSPTAGPSSYNEQFF
CDR3 DNA: TGCAGTCCGACCGCGGGACCGAGCTCCTACAATGAGCAGTTCTTC
V gene: TRBV20-1
D gene: .
J gene: TRBJ2-1
clone size: many

CDR3 protein: CASSYSRGGQPQHF
CDR3 DNA: TGTGCCAGCAGTTACTCAAGGGGAGGACAGCCCCAGCATTTT
V gene: TRBV6-6
D gene: .
J gene: TRBJ1-5
clone size: many

CDR3 protein: CSVGDGYEQYF
CDR3 DNA: TGCAGCGTTGGGGACGGCTACGAGCAGTACTTC
V gene: TRBV29-1
D gene: .
J gene: TRBJ2-7
clone size: many

CDR3 protein: CASSLGGSTTNEKLFF
CDR3 DNA: TGTGCCAGCAGCTTAGGTGGATCTACAACTAATGAAAAACTGTTTTTT
V gene: TRBV7-2
D gene: .
J gene: TRBJ1-4
clone size: many

CDR3 protein: CASSGRDYLKNIQYF
CDR3 DNA: TGTGCCAGCTCCGGACGGGACTACCTAAAAAACATTCAGTACTTC
V gene: TRBV28
D gene: TRBD2
J gene: TRBJ2-4
clone size: many

CDR3 protein: CASSRGAVTEAFF
CDR3 DNA: TGTGCCAGCAGCCGAGGAGCTGTTACTGAAGCTTTCTTT
V gene: TRBV12-3/TRBV12-4
D gene: .
J gene: TRBJ1-1
clone size: many

CDR3 protein: CASGETRTSTDTQYF
CDR3 DNA: TGTGCCAGCGGAGAGACGCGGACTAGCACAGATACGCAGTATTTT
V gene: TRBV5-5
D gene: .
J gene: TRBJ2-3
clone size: many

CDR3 protein: CASSPLGGTDTQYF
CDR3 DNA: TGTGCCAGCTCACCTCTAGGGGGCACAGATACGCAGTATTTT
V gene: TRBV18
D gene: .
J gene: TRBJ2-3
clone size: many

CDR3 protein: CASSTLDRAGNTIYF
CDR3 DNA: TGTGCCAGTAGTACCCTGGACAGGGCCGGAAACACCATATATTTT
V gene: TRBV19
D gene: TRBD1
J gene: TRBJ1-3
clone size: many

CDR3 protein: CSARGQGDSGANVLTF
CDR3 DNA: TGCAGTGCAAGGGGACAGGGGGACTCTGGGGCCAACGTCCTGACTTTC
V gene: TRBV20-1
D gene: TRBD1
J gene: TRBJ2-6
clone size: many

CDR3 protein: CSARTSGRSGELFF
CDR3 DNA: TGCAGTGCCAGGACTAGCGGGAGGTCCGGGGAGCTGTTTTTT
V gene: TRBV20-1
D gene: TRBD2
J gene: TRBJ2-2
clone size: many

CDR3 protein: CASSYQAGVSMSYEQYF
CDR3 DNA: TGTGCCAGCAGCTACCAGGCAGGAGTTTCGATGTCCTACGAGCAGTACTTC
V gene: TRBV7-9
D gene: .
J gene: TRBJ2-7
clone size: many

CDR3 protein: CASGPSGAFRNTIYF
CDR3 DNA: TGTGCCAGCGGTCCATCCGGGGCCTTTCGAAACACCATATATTTT
V gene: TRBV7-2
D gene: .
J gene: TRBJ1-3
clone size: many

CDR3 protein: CSPRWVGDVWGGTDTQYF
CDR3 DNA: TGCAGCCCTAGGTGGGTGGGAGACGTTTGGGGGGGCACAGATACGCAGTATTTT
V gene: TRBV20-1
D gene: .
J gene: TRBJ2-3
clone size: .

CDR3 protein: CASGDWTYEQYF
CDR3 DNA: TGTGCCAGCGGGGACTGGACCTACGAGCAGTACTTC
V gene: TRBV6-5
D gene: .
J gene: TRBJ2-7
clone size: many

CDR3 protein: CASSQLQHSMTTSLYEQYF
CDR3 DNA: TGTGCCAGCTCCCAGCTCCAACATTCGATGACGACTAGTCTCTACGAGCAGTACTTC
V gene: TRBV6-5
D gene: .
J gene: TRBJ2-7
clone size: many

CDR3 protein: CASSDIAEPGTNEKLFF
CDR3 DNA: TGTGCCAGCAGCGATATCGCCGAACCTGGGACTAATGAAAAACTGTTTTTT
V gene: TRBV3-1
D gene: .
J gene: TRBJ1-4
clone size: many

CDR3 protein: CASSMEALPSYEQYF
CDR3 DNA: TGTGCCAGTAGTATGGAGGCCTTACCCTCCTACGAGCAGTACTTC
V gene: TRBV19
D gene: .
J gene: TRBJ2-7
clone size: .

CDR3 protein: CASSKGRENTGELFF
CDR3 DNA: TGTGCTAGCAGCAAGGGACGCGAGAACACCGGGGAGCTGTTTTTT
V gene: TRBV7-7
D gene: .
J gene: TRBJ2-2
clone size: many

CDR3 protein: CSARERQINEKLFF
CDR3 DNA: TGCAGTGCTAGAGAGCGACAAATCAATGAAAAACTGTTTTTT
V gene: TRBV20-1
D gene: .
J gene: TRBJ1-4
clone size: many

CDR3 protein: CASSPTWSTSNEAFF
CDR3 DNA: TGTGCCAGCTCACCGACGTGGAGCACGTCCAACGAAGCTTTCTTT
V gene: TRBV18
D gene: .
J gene: TRBJ1-1
clone size: many

CDR3 protein: CASSGDRGYNEQFF
CDR3 DNA: TGTGCCAGCAGTGGGGACAGGGGGTATAATGAGCAGTTCTTC
V gene: TRBV28
D gene: TRBD1
J gene: TRBJ2-1
clone size: many

CDR3 protein: CSVKRAGANVLTF
CDR3 DNA: TGCAGCGTTAAGAGGGCTGGGGCCAACGTCCTGACTTTC
V gene: TRBV29-1
D gene: .
J gene: TRBJ2-6
clone size: .

CDR3 protein: CATRLDGVDEQYF
CDR3 DNA: TGTGCCACCCGACTAGACGGAGTTGACGAGCAGTACTTC
V gene: TRBV10-3
D gene: .
J gene: TRBJ2-7
clone size: .

CDR3 protein: CASSLGVTGTSTDTQYF
CDR3 DNA: TGTGCCAGCAGTTTAGGTGTGACAGGGACTAGCACAGATACGCAGTATTTT
V gene: TRBV12-3/TRBV12-4
D gene: .
J gene: TRBJ2-3
clone size: .

CDR3 protein: CAIRGTGFYGYTF
CDR3 DNA: TGTGCCATCAGGGGGACAGGCTTCTATGGCTACACCTTC
V gene: TRBV10-3
D gene: TRBD1
J gene: TRBJ1-2
clone size: many

CDR3 protein: CASSPPGTGPSPLHF
CDR3 DNA: TGTGCCAGCTCACCCCCCGGGACAGGGCCTTCACCCCTCCACTTT
V gene: TRBV18
D gene: TRBD1
J gene: TRBJ1-6
clone size: many

CDR3 protein: CASSLEEVNSGNTIYF
CDR3 DNA: TGTGCCAGCAGCTTGGAGGAGGTGAACTCTGGAAACACCATATATTTT
V gene: TRBV5-5
D gene: .
J gene: TRBJ1-3
clone size: many

CDR3 protein: CASSVEGGLGYGYTF
CDR3 DNA: TGTGCCAGCAGCGTAGAGGGGGGACTTGGATATGGCTACACCTTC
V gene: TRBV9
D gene: .
J gene: TRBJ1-2
clone size: many

CDR3 protein: CASSGNRETDTQYF
CDR3 DNA: TGTGCCAGCAGTGGAAACAGGGAAACAGATACGCAGTATTTT
V gene: TRBV28
D gene: .
J gene: TRBJ2-3
clone size: .

CDR3 protein: CASGLGLDTMGTEAFF
CDR3 DNA: TGTGCTAGTGGTTTGGGACTGGACACCATGGGGACTGAAGCTTTCTTT
V gene: TRBV12-5
D gene: .
J gene: TRBJ1-1
clone size: .

CDR3 protein: CASRRTDNQPQHF
CDR3 DNA: TGTGCCAGCAGACGGACGGACAATCAGCCCCAGCATTTT
V gene: TRBV6-1
D gene: .
J gene: TRBJ1-5
clone size: many

CDR3 protein: CSVPTGRAFF
CDR3 DNA: TGCAGTGTCCCGACAGGGCGAGCTTTCTTT
V gene: TRBV20-1
D gene: TRBD1
J gene: TRBJ1-1
clone size: many